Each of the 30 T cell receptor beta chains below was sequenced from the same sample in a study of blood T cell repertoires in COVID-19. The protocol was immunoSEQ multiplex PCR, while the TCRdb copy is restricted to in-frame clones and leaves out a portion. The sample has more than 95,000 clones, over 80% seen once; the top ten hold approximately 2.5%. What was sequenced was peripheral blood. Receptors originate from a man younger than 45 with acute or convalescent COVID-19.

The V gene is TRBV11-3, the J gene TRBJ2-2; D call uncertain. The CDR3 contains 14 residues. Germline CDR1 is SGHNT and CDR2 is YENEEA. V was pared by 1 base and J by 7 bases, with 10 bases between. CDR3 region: CASSLARGIGELFF. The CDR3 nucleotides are TGTGCCAGCAGCTTAGCCCGCGGTATCGGGGAGCTGTTTTTT.

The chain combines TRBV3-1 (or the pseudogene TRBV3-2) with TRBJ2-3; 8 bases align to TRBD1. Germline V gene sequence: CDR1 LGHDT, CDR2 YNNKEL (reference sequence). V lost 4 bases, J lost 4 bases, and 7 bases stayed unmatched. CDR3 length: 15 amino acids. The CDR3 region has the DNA TGTGCCAGCAGCCTCAGGGGACAGGTTGCAGATACGCAGTATTTT. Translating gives CASSLRGQVADTQYF.

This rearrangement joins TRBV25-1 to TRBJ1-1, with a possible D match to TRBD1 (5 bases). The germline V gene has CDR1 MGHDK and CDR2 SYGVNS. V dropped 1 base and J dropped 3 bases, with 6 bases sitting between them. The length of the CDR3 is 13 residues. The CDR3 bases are TGTGCCAGCAGTGAATGGGGGGACACTGAAGCTTTCTTT. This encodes CASSEWGDTEAFF.

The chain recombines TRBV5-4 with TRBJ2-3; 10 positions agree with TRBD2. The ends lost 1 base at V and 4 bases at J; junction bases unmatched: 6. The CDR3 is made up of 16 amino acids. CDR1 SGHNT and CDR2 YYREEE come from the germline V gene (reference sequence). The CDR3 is CASSLLAGAGSDTQYF. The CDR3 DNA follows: TGTGCCAGCAGCTTGCTAGCGGGAGCCGGGTCAGATACGCAGTATTTT.

CDR3 protein: CASRQNGVAGNTGELFF. DNA of the CDR3: TGTGCCAGTAGACAAAATGGGGTAGCGGGGAACACCGGGGAGCTGTTTTTT. This rearrangement joins TRBV19 to TRBJ2-2; 7 nucleotides match TRBD2. The length of the CDR3 is 17 residues. With 6 bases clipped from V and 1 base from J, the junction kept 11 bases outside the gene matches. CDR1 is LNHDA and CDR2 is SQIVND in the germline V gene (reference sequence).

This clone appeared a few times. CDR3 nucleotide sequence: TGTGCCAGTAGTATCACTAGCGGGGGGAACACCGGGGAGCTGTTTTTT. Translated: CASSITSGGNTGELFF. The rearrangement joins TRBV19 to TRBJ2-2; 11 positions match TRBD2. Looked up from germline, CDR1 is LNHDA and CDR2 is SQIVND (reference sequence). The CDR3 has 16 residues. J was trimmed by 1 base and V by 3 bases; bases with no gene match: 1.

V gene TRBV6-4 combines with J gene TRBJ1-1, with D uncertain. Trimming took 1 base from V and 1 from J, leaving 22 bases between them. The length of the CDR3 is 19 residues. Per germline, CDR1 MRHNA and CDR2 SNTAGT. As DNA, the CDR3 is TGTGCCAGCAGTGACTTCGGCGGAAACCACACAATCCCGAACACTGAAGCTTTCTTT. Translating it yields CASSDFGGNHTIPNTEAFF.

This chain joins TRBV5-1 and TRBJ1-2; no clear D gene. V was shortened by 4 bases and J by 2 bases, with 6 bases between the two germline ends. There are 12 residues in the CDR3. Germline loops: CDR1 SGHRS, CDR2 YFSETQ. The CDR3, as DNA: TGCGCCAGCAGCCCGGTGAACTATGGCTACACCTTC. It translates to CASSPVNYGYTF. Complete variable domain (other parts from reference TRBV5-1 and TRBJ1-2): KAGVTQTPRYLIKTRGQQVTLSCSPISGHRSVSWYQQTPGQGLQFLFEYFSETQRNKGNFPGRFSGRQFSNSRSEMNVSTLELGDSALYLCASSPVNYGYTFGSGTRLTVV.

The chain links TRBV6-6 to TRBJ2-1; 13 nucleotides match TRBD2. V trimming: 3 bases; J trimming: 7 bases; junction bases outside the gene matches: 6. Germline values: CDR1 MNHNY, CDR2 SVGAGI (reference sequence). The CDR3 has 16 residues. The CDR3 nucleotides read TGTGCCAGCAGTTATCTACTAGCGGGGGGGCCTAATGAGCAGTTCTTC. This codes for CASSYLLAGGPNEQFF.

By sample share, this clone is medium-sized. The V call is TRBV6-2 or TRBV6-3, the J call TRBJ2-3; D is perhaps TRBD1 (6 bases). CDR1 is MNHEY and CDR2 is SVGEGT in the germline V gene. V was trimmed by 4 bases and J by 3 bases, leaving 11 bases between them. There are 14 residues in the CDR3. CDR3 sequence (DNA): TGTGCCAGCAGTTTCAACAGGGAAACAGATACGCAGTATTTT. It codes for CASSFNRETDTQYF.

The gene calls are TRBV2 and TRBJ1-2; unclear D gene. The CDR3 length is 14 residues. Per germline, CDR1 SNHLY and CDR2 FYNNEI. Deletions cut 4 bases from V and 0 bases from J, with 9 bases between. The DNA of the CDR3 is TGTGCCAGCAGTGTCGCGGATACTAACTATGGCTACACCTTC. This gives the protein CASSVADTNYGYTF.

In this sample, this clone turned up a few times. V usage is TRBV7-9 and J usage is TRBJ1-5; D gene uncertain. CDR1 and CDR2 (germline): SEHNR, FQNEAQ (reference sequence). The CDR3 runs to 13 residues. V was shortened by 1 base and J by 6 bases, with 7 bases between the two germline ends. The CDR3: CASSLGLSQPQHF. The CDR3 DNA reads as TGTGCCAGCAGCTTAGGGCTCAGTCAGCCCCAGCATTTT.

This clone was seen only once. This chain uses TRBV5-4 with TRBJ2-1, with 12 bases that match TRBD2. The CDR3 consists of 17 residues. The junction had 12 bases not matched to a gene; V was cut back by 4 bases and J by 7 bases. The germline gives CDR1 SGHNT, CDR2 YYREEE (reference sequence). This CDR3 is CASSQTSGGLLGNEQFF. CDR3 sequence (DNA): TGTGCCAGCAGCCAGACTAGCGGGGGCCTCTTGGGGAATGAGCAGTTCTTC.

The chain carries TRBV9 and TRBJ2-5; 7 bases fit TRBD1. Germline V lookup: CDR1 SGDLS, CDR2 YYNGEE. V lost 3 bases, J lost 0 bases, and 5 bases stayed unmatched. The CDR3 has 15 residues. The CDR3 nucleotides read TGTGCCAGCAGCGACCGGGACAGACACCAAGAGACCCAGTACTTC. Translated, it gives CASSDRDRHQETQYF.

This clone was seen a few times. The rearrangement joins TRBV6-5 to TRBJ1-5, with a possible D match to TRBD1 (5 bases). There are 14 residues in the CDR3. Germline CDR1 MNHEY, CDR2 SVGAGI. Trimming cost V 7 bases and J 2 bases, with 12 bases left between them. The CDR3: CASTVGRGNQPQHF. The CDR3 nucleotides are TGTGCCAGCACGGTGGGCAGGGGCAATCAGCCCCAGCATTTT.

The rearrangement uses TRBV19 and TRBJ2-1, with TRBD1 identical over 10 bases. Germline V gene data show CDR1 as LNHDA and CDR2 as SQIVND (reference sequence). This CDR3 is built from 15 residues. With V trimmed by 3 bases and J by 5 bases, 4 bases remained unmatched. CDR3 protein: CASSMVGTGDNEQFF. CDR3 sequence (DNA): TGTGCCAGTAGTATGGTCGGGACAGGGGACAATGAGCAGTTCTTC.

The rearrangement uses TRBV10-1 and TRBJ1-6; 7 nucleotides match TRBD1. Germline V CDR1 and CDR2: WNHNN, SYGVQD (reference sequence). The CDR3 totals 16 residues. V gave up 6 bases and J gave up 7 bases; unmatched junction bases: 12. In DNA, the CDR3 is TGCGCCAGCAGGGAGGGGGCTCTGAGGCCCAATTCACCCCTCCACTTT. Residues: CASREGALRPNSPLHF.

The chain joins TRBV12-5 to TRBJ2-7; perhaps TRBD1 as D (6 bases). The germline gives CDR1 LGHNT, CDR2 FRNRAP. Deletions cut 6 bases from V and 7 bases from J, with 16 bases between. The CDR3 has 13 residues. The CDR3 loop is CASGTGVYGEQYF. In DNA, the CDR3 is TGTGCTAGTGGGACAGGAGTTTATGGGGAGCAGTACTTC.

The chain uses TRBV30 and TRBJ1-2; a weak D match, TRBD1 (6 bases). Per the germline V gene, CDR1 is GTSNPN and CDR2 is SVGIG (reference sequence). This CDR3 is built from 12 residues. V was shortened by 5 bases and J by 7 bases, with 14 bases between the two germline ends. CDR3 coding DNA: TGTGCCTGGCAGGGGCCCAGCAGTGGCTACACCTTC. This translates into CAWQGPSSGYTF.

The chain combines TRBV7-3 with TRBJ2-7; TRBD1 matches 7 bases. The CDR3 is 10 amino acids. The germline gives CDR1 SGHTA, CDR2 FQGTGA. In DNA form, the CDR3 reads TGTGCCAGCAGCCCGGACAGGTTAGGCGTC. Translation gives CASSPDRLGV.

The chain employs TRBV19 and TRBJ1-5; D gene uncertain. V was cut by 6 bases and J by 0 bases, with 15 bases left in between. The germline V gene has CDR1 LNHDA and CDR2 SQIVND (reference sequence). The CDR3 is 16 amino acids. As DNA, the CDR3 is TGTGCCAGTAGGTTTAGCCAGAGATATAGCAATCAGCCCCAGCATTTT. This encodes CASRFSQRYSNQPQHF.

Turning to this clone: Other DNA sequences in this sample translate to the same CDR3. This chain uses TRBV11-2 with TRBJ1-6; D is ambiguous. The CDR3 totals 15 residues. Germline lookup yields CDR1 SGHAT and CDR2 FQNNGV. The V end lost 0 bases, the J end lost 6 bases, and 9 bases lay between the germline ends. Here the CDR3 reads CASSLEPGGNSPLHF. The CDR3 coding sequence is TGTGCCAGCAGCTTAGAACCAGGAGGTAATTCACCCCTCCACTTT.

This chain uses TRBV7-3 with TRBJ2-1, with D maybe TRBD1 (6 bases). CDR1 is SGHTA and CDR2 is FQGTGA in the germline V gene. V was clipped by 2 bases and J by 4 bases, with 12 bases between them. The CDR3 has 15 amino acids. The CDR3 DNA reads TGTGCCAGCAGCTTATCAGGGGTGGGGTACAATGAGCAGTTCTTC. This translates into CASSLSGVGYNEQFF.

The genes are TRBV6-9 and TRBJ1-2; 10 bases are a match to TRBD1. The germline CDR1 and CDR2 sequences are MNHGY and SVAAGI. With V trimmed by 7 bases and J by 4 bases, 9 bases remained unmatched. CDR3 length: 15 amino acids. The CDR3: CASKGGTGELYGYTF. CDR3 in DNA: TGTGCCAGCAAAGGAGGGACAGGGGAACTCTATGGCTACACCTTC.

CDR3 protein: CASSLAGPGANVLTF. In nucleotides, the CDR3 is TGTGCCAGCAGCTTAGCGGGGCCCGGGGCCAACGTCCTGACTTTC. This chain uses TRBV5-4 with TRBJ2-6; 7 bases map to TRBD2. J gave up 4 bases and V 2 bases, and 3 bases lay outside the gene matches. The CDR3 is made up of 15 amino acids. Germline V gives CDR1 SGHNT, CDR2 YYREEE (reference sequence).

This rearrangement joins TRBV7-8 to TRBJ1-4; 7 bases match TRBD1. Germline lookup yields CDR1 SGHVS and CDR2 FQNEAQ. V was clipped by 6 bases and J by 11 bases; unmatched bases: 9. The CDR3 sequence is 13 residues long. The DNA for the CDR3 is TGTGCCAGCAGGCAGAGGGGGCTCGGGAAACTGTTTTTT. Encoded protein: CASRQRGLGKLFF.

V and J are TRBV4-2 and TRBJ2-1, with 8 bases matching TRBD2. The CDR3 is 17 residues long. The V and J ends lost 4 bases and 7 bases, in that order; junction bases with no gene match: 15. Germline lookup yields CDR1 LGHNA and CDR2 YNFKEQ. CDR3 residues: CASSLHLAGGSYNEQFF. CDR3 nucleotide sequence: TGTGCCAGCAGCCTCCATCTGGCGGGAGGTTCGTATAATGAGCAGTTCTTC.

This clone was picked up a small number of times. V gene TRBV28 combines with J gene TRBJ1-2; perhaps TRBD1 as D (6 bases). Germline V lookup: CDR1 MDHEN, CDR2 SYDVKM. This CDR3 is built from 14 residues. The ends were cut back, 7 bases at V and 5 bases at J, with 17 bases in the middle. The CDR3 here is CASITGGASYGYTF. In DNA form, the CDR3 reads TGTGCCAGCATTACCGGGGGGGCCTCATATGGCTACACCTTC.

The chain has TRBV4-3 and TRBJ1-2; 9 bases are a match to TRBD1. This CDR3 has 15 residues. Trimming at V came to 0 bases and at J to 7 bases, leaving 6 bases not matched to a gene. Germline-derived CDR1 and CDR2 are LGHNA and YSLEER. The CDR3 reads CASSQDLGTGIGYTF. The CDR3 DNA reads TGCGCCAGCAGCCAAGATCTGGGGACAGGGATTGGCTACACCTTC.

DNA for the CDR3: TGTGCCTGGAGTGTACCGGTGCAGGGGGCAAGAGAGACCCAGTACTTC. Translated, it gives CAWSVPVQGARETQYF. The V call is TRBV30, the J call TRBJ2-5; TRBD1 agrees at 8 bases. Unmatched junction bases numbered 10, after V lost 0 bases and J lost 4 bases. This CDR3 is built from 16 residues. Germline lookup yields CDR1 GTSNPN and CDR2 SVGIG (reference sequence).